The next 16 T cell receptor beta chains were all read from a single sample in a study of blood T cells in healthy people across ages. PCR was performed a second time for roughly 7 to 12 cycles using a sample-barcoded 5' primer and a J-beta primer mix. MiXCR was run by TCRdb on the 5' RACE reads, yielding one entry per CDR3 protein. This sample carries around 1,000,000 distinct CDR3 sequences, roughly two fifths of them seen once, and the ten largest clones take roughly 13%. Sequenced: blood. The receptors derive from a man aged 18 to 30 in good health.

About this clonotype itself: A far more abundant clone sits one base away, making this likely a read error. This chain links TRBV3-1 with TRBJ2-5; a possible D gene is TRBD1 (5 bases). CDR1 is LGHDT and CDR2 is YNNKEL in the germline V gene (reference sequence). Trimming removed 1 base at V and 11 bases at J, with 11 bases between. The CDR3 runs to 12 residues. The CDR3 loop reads CASSQGGYKQYF. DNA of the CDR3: TGTGCCAGCAGCCAAGGGGGCTACAAGCAGTACTTC.

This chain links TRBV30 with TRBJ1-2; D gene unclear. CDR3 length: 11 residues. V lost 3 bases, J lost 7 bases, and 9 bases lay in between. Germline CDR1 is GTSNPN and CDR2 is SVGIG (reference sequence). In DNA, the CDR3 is TGTGCCTGGAGCACAGCCGGTGGCTACACCTTC. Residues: CAWSTAGGYTF.

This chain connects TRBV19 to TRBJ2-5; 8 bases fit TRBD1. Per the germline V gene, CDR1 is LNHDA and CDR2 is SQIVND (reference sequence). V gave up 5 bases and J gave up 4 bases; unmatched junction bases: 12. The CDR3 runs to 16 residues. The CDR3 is CASSPRQGLIGETQYF. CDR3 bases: TGTGCCAGTAGTCCCCGACAGGGGTTAATCGGAGAGACCCAGTACTTC. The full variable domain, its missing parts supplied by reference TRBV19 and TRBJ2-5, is DGGITQSPKYLFRKEGQNVTLSCEQNLNHDAMYWYRQDPGQGLRLIYYSQIVNDFQKGDIAEGYSVSREKKESFPLTVTSAQKNPTAFYLCASSPRQGLIGETQYFGPGTRLLVL.

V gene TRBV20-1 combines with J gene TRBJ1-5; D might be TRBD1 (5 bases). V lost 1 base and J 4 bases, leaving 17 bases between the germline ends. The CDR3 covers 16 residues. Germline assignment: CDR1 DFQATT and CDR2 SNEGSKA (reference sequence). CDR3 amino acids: CSARGPSDGGNQPQHF. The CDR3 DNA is TGCAGTGCTAGAGGACCGTCGGACGGGGGTAATCAGCCCCAGCATTTT.

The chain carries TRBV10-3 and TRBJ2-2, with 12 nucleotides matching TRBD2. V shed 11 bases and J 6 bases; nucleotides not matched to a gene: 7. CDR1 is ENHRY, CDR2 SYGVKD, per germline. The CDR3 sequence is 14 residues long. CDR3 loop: CAASTSGGPGELFF. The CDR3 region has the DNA TGTGCCGCCTCGACTAGCGGGGGACCCGGGGAGCTGTTTTTT.

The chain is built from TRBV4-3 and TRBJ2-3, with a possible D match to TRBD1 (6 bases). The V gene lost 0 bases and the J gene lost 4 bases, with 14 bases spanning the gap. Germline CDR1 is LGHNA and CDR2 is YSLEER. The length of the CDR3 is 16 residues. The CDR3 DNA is TGCGCCAGCAGCCAAGATTTGGGGGCGCACGCAGATACGCAGTATTTT. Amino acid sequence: CASSQDLGAHADTQYF.

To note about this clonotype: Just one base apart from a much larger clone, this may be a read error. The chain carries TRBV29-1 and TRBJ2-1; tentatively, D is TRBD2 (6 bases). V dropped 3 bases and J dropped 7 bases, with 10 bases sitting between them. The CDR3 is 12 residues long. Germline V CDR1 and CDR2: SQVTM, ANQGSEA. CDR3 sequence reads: CSVERGINEQFF. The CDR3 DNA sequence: TGCAGCGTTGAGCGGGGCATAAATGAGCAGTTCTTC.

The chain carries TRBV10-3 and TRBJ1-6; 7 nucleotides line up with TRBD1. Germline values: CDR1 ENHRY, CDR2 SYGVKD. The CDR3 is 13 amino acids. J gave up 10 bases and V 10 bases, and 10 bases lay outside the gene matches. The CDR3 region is CASRTGVDSPLHF. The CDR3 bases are TGTGCCAGTAGGACAGGTGTAGACTCACCCCTCCACTTT.

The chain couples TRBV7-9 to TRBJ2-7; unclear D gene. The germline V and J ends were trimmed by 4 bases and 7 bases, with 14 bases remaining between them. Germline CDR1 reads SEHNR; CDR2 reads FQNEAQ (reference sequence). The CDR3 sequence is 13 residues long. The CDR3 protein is CASSSRGPDEQYF. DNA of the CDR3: TGTGCCAGCAGCTCCCGCGGTCCCGATGAGCAGTACTTC.

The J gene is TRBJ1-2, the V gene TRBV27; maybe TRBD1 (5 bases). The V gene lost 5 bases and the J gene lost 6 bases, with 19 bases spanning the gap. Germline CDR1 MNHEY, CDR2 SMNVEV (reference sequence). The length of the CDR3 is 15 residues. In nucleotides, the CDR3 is TGTGCCAGCAGTCCCGAAGGCAGGGAATACGATGGCTACACCTTC. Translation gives CASSPEGREYDGYTF.

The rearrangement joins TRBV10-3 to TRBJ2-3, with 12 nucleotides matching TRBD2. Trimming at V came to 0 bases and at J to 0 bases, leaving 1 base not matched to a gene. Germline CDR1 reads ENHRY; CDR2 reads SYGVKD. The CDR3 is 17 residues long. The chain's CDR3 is CAISESTSGGSTDTQYF. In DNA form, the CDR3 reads TGTGCCATCAGTGAGTCGACTAGCGGGGGTAGCACAGATACGCAGTATTTT.

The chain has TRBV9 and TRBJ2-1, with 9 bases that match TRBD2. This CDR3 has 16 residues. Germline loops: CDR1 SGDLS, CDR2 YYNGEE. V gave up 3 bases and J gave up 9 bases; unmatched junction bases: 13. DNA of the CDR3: TGTGCCAGCAGCGCGACCGGGACTAGCTTGGGGACTGAGCAGTTCTTC. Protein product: CASSATGTSLGTEQFF.

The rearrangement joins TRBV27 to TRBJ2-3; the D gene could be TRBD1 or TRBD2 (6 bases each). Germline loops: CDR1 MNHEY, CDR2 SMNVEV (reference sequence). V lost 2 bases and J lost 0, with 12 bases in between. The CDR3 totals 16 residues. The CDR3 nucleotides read TGTGCCAGCAGTTTAATGGGGGGCCCTAGCACAGATACGCAGTATTTT. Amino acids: CASSLMGGPSTDTQYF.

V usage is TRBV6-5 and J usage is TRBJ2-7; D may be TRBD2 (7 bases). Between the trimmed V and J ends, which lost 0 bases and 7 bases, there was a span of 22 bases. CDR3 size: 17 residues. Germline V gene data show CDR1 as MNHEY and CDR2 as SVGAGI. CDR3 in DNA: TGTGCCAGCAGTTACTCGAGGGGGGAGGGGATATACAATGAGCAGTACTTC. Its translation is CASSYSRGEGIYNEQYF.

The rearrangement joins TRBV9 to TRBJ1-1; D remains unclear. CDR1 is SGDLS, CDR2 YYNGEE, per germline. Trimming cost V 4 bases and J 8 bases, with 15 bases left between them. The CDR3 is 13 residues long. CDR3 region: CASSSGPGWEAFF. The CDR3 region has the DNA TGTGCCAGCAGCTCAGGACCGGGGTGGGAAGCTTTCTTT.

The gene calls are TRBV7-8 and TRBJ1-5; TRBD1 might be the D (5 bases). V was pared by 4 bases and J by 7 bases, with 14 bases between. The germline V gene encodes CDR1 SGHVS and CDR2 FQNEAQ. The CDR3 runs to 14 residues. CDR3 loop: CASSSTVAGQPQHF. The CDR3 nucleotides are TGTGCCAGCAGCTCGACAGTGGCTGGACAGCCCCAGCATTTT.